These 2 T cell receptor beta chains originate from one sample sequenced in a study of shared clonotypes between healthy human individuals. Assay: immunoSEQ multiplex PCR; the TCRdb copy retains only in-frame clones and omits some. The sample has fewer than 3 million clones, roughly 90% seen once. The specimen sequenced was naive CD4+ T cells from PBMCs. Subset defined: CD45RA+ positively selected. The receptors were sampled from a man aged 18-30 years in good health. Some clones in this sample may be carry-over from other donors' samples.

This clone was counted between two and nine times. The CDR3 DNA is TGCGCCAGCAGCTTGGCAGGCGGGAGAAGCTACGAGCAGTACTTC. Translating gives CASSLAGGRSYEQYF. This chain joins TRBV5-1 and TRBJ2-7, with 7 bases lining up with TRBD2. The V gene's germline CDR1 is SGHRS and CDR2 YFSETQ. This CDR3 spans 15 amino acids. V shed 0 bases, J shed 3 bases, and the junction held 6 bases outside the gene matches.

This sequence joins TRBV6-6 and TRBJ1-1; TRBD1 matches 11 bases. The CDR3 has 14 amino acids. Germline V gene data show CDR1 as MNHNY and CDR2 as SVGAGI (reference sequence). V shed 6 bases and J 4 bases; nucleotides not matched to a gene: 4. The CDR3 protein is CASSFGQGATEAFF. The DNA for the CDR3 is TGTGCCAGCAGCTTCGGACAGGGGGCCACTGAAGCTTTCTTT.